Listed below are T cell receptor beta chains from one sample, sequenced in a study of vaccination effects on CD4 cells after COVID-19. Clones were read by immunoSEQ multiplex PCR, and TCRdb kept only the in-frame ones, dropping some. The sample holds 25,000 to 30,000 clones, around 75% seen once. These receptors are not linked to any known antigen. This material consisted of CD4+ T cells from PBMCs cultured with SARS-CoV-2 spike peptides, taken after COVID-19 vaccination. These TCRs come from a human donor who received a COVID-19 vaccine. Some clones in this sample may be carry-over from other donors' samples. Both conserved end residues are part of each CDR3. A D gene is named only where the DNA matches it firmly. The size field is filled for only some rows; it gives once, few, many or a size class.

16 NA TRBJ1-2 NA TRBV4-1 TGCGCCAGCAGCCAAGAATGGGGAAGTTTGGGATATGGCTACACCTTC CASSQEWGSLGYGYTF
14 NA TRBJ2-2 few TRBV14 TGTGCCAGCAGCCAAGTAATGGGGACCGGGGAGCTGTTTTTT CASSQVMGTGELFF
13 TRBD1 TRBJ2-4 NA TRBV2 TGTGCCAGCAGTGACAGGACAGGGGGCAGTGGGGACTTC CASSDRTGGSGDF
16 TRBD1 TRBJ2-2 once TRBV24-1 TGTGCCACCAGGGAAGCGACAGGGGGAAGCACCGGGGAGCTGTTTTTT CATREATGGSTGELFF
15 NA TRBJ2-5 NA TRBV7-2 TGTGCCAGCAGCACCCACCGGAGGGATCAAGAGACCCAGTACTTC CASSTHRRDQETQYF
14 TRBD1 TRBJ1-1 NA TRBV15 TGTGCCACCAGCGGAACAGGGGTATTAGCTGAAGCTTTCTTT CATSGTGVLAEAFF
16 TRBD1 TRBJ1-2 NA TRBV28 TGTGCCAGCAGTTCCCCGGGAAGGGGGCGCGACTATGGCTACACCTTC CASSSPGRGRDYGYTF
16 NA TRBJ2-1 few TRBV4-1 TGCGCCAGCAGCCAACTTGACAGGCCCCGTGACGATGAGCAGTTCTTC CASSQLDRPRDDEQFF
14 NA TRBJ2-3 few TRBV19 TGTGCCAGTAGTATACAGGGCTTCTCAGATACGCAGTATTTT CASSIQGFSDTQYF
14 NA TRBJ1-2 NA TRBV29-1 TGCAGCGTGTCCATTCTGACAGCTAACTATGGCTACACCTTC CSVSILTANYGYTF
12 NA TRBJ1-1 NA TRBV6-5 TGTGCCAGCATCTCGGCAGGTAAAGAAGCTTTCTTT CASISAGKEAFF
15 NA TRBJ1-1 NA TRBV19 TGTGCCAGTAGTCCTAGAACTTACATGAACACTGAAGCTTTCTTT CASSPRTYMNTEAFF
15 TRBD2 TRBJ2-3 NA TRBV5-1 TGCGCCAGCAGCTTGCAAACTAGCGGGGCCGATACGCAGTATTTT CASSLQTSGADTQYF
11 NA TRBJ2-2 medium-sized TRBV6-2/TRBV6-3 TGTGCCAGCAGTTACTCTTGGGAGCTGTTTTTT CASSYSWELFF
16 TRBD1 TRBJ1-5 NA TRBV4-1 TGCGCCAGCAGCCCCGCCGGGACAGGGGTTTTTCAGCCCCAGCATTTT CASSPAGTGVFQPQHF
15 TRBD1 TRBJ2-5 NA TRBV14 TGTGCCAGCAGCCAAGGGACAGGGTACCAAGAGACCCAGTACTTC CASSQGTGYQETQYF
14 NA TRBJ1-5 NA TRBV19 TGTGCCAGTATGCGGACATTAAGCAATCAGCCCCAGCATTTT CASMRTLSNQPQHF
14 TRBD1 TRBJ1-1 NA TRBV5-6 TGTGCCAGCAGCACCGACAGGGTGACGGCTGAAGCTTTCTTT CASSTDRVTAEAFF
13 TRBD2 TRBJ2-4 NA TRBV2 TGTGCCACCCAACGGGGGGAAGAAAACATTCAGTACTTC CATQRGEENIQYF
14 TRBD1 TRBJ2-5 NA TRBV28 TGTGCCAGCAGAACACAGGGGAAGGGAGAGACCCAGTACTTC CASRTQGKGETQYF
15 TRBD1 TRBJ2-1 NA TRBV9 TGTGCCAGCAGCGTAGAGGGACAGCCCTCCCAAGGGCAGTTCTTC CASSVEGQPSQGQFF
15 TRBD1 TRBJ2-1 NA TRBV19 TGTGCCAGCGGACTTGGACAGGGGGTTTACAATGAGCAGTTCTTC CASGLGQGVYNEQFF
14 NA TRBJ2-2 NA TRBV18 TGTGCCAGCTCACCAGGAACAGACACCGGGGAGCTGTTTTTT CASSPGTDTGELFF
16 NA TRBJ1-4 NA TRBV4-1 TGCGCCAGCAGCCAAGATTCTTGGGGGGCCGGTGAAAAACTGTTTTTT CASSQDSWGAGEKLFF
13 NA TRBJ2-5 NA TRBV19 TGTGCCAGTAGTGGCTGGGACCCCCTACAGGAGTACTTC CASSGWDPLQEYF
14 NA TRBJ2-3 once TRBV7-3 TGTGCCAGCAGCTTAAACTCTGGAGTAGATACGCAGTATTTT CASSLNSGVDTQYF
16 TRBD1 TRBJ1-5 NA TRBV15 TGTGCCACCTGCCGGGACAGGGGAGGAGGCAATCAGCCCCAGCATTTT CATCRDRGGGNQPQHF
11 NA TRBJ1-1 NA TRBV20-1 TGCAGTGAGAAGAAAGGCACTGAAGCTTTCTTT CSEKKGTEAFF
14 NA TRBJ1-6 few TRBV6-5 TGTGCCAGCAGTTATCTAGATATCAATTCACCCCTCCACTTT CASSYLDINSPLHF
15 NA TRBJ1-3 medium-sized TRBV18 TGTGCCAGCTCACCAATAGGGGAATTTGGAAACACCATATATTTT CASSPIGEFGNTIYF
14 TRBD1 TRBJ1-2 NA TRBV25-1 TGTGCCAGCAGGCCGGGACAGGGATCTGGAGGCTACACCTTC CASRPGQGSGGYTF
14 NA TRBJ1-2 once TRBV6-6 TGTGCCAGCAGTTACTCGACACGTAAGGATGGCTACACCTTC CASSYSTRKDGYTF
15 NA TRBJ2-5 NA TRBV13 TGTGCCAGCAGCTTAGGCAGGACTAAGCGAGAGACCCAGTACTTC CASSLGRTKRETQYF
14 TRBD1 TRBJ1-1 NA TRBV10-3 TGTGCCATCAGCCCACAGGGGGGGAACACTGAAGCTTTCTTT CAISPQGGNTEAFF
14 TRBD2 TRBJ2-1 NA TRBV10-1 TGCGCCAGCAGTCCGGCTAAAGCGCGGGGGGAGCAGTTCTTC CASSPAKARGEQFF
13 NA TRBJ1-4 NA TRBV6-2/TRBV6-3 TGTGCCAGCAGTTACTCGAACGCTGAAAAACTGTTTTTT CASSYSNAEKLFF
14 NA TRBJ2-3 NA TRBV19 TGTGCCAGTGGGAACTACGACAGAACAGATACGCAGTATTTT CASGNYDRTDTQYF
14 NA TRBJ2-5 NA TRBV7-2 TGTGCCAGCAGCTTGAGGACAGAAGGGGAGACCCAGTACTTC CASSLRTEGETQYF
15 TRBD2 TRBJ2-5 NA TRBV5-1 TGCGCCAGCAGCTTGACTAGCGGAAGCCAAGAGACCCAGTACTTC CASSLTSGSQETQYF
16 NA TRBJ2-3 NA TRBV29-1 TGCAGCGTTGACCCCCAGAGGGGGACTAGCACAGATACGCAGTATTTT CSVDPQRGTSTDTQYF
11 NA TRBJ2-5 NA TRBV24-1 TGTGCCACCAGTGATTGGGACGCTAAGTACTTC CATSDWDAKYF
14 TRBD2 TRBJ2-3 NA TRBV7-3 TGTGCCAGCAGCTTAGGGACTAGCATGGATACGCAGTATTTT CASSLGTSMDTQYF
14 NA TRBJ1-4 NA TRBV9 TGTGCCAGCAGCCCGCGGAGGGGGGACGAAAAACTGTTTTTT CASSPRRGDEKLFF
17 NA TRBJ1-3 NA TRBV7-8 TGTGCCAGCAGCTTAGATCCCCCGGGGGGCTCTGGAAACACCATATATTTT CASSLDPPGGSGNTIYF
17 TRBD2 TRBJ2-1 NA TRBV5-1 TGCGCCAGCAGCTGGCCTAGCGGGGTTTTCTCCTACAATGAGCAGTTCTTC CASSWPSGVFSYNEQFF
15 NA TRBJ2-3 NA TRBV19 TGTGCCAGTAGGGCCCCGGGACGGGACACAGATACGCAGTATTTT CASRAPGRDTDTQYF
14 NA TRBJ1-1 NA TRBV9 TGTGCCAGCAGCCCTCATGTGGGGAACACTGAAGCTTTCTTT CASSPHVGNTEAFF
15 TRBD1 TRBJ1-3 NA TRBV28 TGTGCCAGCAGCCCCGACAGGGGAGAAGGAAACACCATATATTTT CASSPDRGEGNTIYF
14 NA TRBJ1-3 NA TRBV23-1 TGCGCCAGCAGTCACGGGATCTCTGGAAACACCATATATTTT CASSHGISGNTIYF
16 TRBD1 TRBJ1-2 few TRBV7-8 TGTGCCAGCAGCCCAACCGGGACAGGGGGCGCCCCTGGCTACACCTTC CASSPTGTGGAPGYTF